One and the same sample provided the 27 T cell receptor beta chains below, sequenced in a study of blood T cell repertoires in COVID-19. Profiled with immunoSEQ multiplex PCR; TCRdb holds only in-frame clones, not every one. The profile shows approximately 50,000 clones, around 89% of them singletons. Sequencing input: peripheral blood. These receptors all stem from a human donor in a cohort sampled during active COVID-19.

CDR3 DNA sequence: TGTGCCAGTAGTACGCGGACTAGCGGGGATAGCACAGATACGCAGTATTTT. As protein: CASSTRTSGDSTDTQYF. V is TRBV19 and J is TRBJ2-3, with 12 positions matching TRBD2. The CDR3 runs 17 residues. V lost 4 bases to trimming and J lost 0 bases; unmatched junction nucleotides: 5. Germline values: CDR1 LNHDA, CDR2 SQIVND (reference sequence).

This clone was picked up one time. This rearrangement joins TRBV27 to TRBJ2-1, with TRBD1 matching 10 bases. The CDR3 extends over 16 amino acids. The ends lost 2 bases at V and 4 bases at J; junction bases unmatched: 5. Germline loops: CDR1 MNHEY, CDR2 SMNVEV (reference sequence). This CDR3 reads CASSLLGTGEYNEQFF. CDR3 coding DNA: TGTGCCAGCAGTTTACTCGGGACAGGGGAGTACAATGAGCAGTTCTTC.

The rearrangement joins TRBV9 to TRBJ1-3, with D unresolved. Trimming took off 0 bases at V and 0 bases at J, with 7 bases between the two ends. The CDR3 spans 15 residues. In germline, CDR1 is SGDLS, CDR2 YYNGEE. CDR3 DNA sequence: TGTGCCAGCAGCGTAGGAGTAGACTCTGGAAACACCATATATTTT. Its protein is CASSVGVDSGNTIYF.

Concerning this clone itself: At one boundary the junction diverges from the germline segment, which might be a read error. CDR3: CVSSLAGGPYEQYF. DNA of the CDR3: TGTGTCAGCAGCTTAGCGGGAGGCCCCTACGAGCAGTACTTC. The chain carries TRBV27 and TRBJ2-7, with 10 bases identical to TRBD2. The CDR3 sequence is 14 residues long. The germline gives CDR1 MNHEY, CDR2 SMNVEV (reference sequence).

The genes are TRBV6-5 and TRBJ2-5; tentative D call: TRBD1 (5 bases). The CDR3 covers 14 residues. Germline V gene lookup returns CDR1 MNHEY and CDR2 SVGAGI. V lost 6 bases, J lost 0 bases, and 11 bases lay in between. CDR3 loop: CASSLTVYQETQYF. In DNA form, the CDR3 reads TGTGCCAGCAGCCTGACAGTGTACCAAGAGACCCAGTACTTC.

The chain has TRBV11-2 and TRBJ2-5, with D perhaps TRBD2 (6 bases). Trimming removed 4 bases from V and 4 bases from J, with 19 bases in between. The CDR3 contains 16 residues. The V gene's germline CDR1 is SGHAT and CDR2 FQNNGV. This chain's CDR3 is CASSSPSSQGGETQYF. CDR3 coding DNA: TGTGCCAGCAGCTCCCCGTCCAGCCAGGGAGGAGAGACCCAGTACTTC.

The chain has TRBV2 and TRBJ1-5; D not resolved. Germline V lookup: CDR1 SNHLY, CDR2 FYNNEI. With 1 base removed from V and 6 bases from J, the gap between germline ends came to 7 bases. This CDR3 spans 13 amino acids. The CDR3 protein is CASSEGAGQPQHF. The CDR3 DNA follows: TGTGCCAGCAGTGAAGGGGCCGGTCAGCCCCAGCATTTT.

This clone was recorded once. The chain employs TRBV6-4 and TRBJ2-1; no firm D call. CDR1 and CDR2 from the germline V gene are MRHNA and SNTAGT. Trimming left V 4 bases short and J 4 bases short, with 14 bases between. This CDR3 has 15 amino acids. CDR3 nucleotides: TGTGCCAGCAGTGTTGGGTCAGGATTATACAATGAGCAGTTCTTC. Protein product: CASSVGSGLYNEQFF.

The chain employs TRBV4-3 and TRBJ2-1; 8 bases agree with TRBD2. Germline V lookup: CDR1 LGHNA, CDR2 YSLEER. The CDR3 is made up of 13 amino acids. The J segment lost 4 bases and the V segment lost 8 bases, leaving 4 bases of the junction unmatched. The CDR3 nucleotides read TGCGCCAGCCGGGGGGGGGTATACAATGAGCAGTTCTTC. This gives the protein CASRGGVYNEQFF.

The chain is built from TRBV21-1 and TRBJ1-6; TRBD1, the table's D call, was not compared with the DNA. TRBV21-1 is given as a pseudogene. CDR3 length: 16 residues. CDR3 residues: CASSKDPGSVISPLHF. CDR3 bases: TGTGCCAGCAGCAAAGATCCAGGATCGGTGATATCACCCCTCCACTTT.

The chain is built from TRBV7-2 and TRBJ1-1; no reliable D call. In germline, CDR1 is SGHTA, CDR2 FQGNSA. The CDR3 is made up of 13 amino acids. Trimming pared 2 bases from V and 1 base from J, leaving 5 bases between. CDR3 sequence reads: CASSLQQNTEAFF. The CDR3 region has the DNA TGTGCCAGCAGCTTACAACAGAACACTGAAGCTTTCTTT.

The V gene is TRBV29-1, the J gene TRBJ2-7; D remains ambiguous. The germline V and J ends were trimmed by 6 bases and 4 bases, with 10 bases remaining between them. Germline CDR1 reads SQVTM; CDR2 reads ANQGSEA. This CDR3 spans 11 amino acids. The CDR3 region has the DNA TGCAGCGTAACAGACACGTACGAGCAGTACTTC. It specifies CSVTDTYEQYF.

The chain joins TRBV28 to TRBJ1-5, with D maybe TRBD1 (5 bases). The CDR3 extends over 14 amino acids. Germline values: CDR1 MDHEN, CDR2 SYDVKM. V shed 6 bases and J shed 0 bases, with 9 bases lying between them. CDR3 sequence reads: CASRTEYSNQPQHF. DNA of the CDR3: TGTGCCAGCAGGACAGAGTATAGCAATCAGCCCCAGCATTTT.

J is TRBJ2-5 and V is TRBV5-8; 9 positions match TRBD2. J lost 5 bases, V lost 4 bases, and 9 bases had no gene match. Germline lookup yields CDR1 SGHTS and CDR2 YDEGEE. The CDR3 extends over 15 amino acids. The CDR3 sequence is CASSGAGGPWETQYF. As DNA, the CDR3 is TGTGCCAGCAGCGGGGCGGGAGGGCCTTGGGAGACCCAGTACTTC. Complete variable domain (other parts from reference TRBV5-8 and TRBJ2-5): EAGVTQSPTHLIKTRGQQATLRCSPISGHTSVYWYQQALGLGLQFLLWYDEGEERNRGNFPPRFSGRQFPNYSSELNVNALELEDSALYLCASSGAGGPWETQYFGPGTRLLVL.

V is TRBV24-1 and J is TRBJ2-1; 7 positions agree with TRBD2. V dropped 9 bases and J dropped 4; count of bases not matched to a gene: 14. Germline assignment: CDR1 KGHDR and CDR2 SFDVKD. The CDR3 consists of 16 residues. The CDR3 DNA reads TGTGCCACCGTGGAGTGGCGGGGGACGGGGTACAATGAGCAGTTCTTC. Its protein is CATVEWRGTGYNEQFF.

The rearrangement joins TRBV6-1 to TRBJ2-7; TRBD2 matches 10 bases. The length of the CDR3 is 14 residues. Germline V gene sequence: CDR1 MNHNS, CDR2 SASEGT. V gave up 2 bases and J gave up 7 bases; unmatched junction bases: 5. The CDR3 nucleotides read TGTGCCAGCAGTGAAAGCGGGAGGGCCATGGAGCAGTACTTC. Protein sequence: CASSESGRAMEQYF.

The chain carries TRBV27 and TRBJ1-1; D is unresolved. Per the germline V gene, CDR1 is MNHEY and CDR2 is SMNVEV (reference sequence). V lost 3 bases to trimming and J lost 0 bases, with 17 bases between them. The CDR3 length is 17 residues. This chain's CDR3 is CASSFDDRVEVNTEAFF. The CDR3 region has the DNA TGTGCCAGCAGTTTCGACGATCGGGTAGAGGTGAACACTGAAGCTTTCTTT.

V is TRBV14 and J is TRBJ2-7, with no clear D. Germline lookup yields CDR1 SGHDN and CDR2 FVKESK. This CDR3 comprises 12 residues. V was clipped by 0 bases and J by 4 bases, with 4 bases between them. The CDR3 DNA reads TGTGCCAGCAGCCAAGATAGATACGAGCAGTACTTC. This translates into CASSQDRYEQYF.

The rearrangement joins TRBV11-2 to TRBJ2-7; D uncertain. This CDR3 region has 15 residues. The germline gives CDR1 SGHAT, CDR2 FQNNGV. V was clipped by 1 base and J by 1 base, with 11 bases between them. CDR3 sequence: CASSLGSGYSYEQYF. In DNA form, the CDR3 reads TGTGCCAGCAGCTTAGGATCGGGTTATTCCTACGAGCAGTACTTC. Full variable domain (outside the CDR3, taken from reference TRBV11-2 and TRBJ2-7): EAGVAQSPRYKIIEKRQSVAFWCNPISGHATLYWYQQILGQGPKLLIQFQNNGVVDDSQLPKDRFSAERLKGVDSTLKIQPAKLEDSAVYLCASSLGSGYSYEQYFGPGTRLTVT.

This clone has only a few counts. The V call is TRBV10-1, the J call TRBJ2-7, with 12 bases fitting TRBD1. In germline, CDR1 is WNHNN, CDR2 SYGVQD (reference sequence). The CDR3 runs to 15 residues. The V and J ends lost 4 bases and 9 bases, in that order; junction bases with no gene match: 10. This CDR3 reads CASSAYRDRGRGQYF. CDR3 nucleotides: TGCGCCAGCAGTGCATACCGGGACAGGGGGCGCGGGCAGTACTTC.

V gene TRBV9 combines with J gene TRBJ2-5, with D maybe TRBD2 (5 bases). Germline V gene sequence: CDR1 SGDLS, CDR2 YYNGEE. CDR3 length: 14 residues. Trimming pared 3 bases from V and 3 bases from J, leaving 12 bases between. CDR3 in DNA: TGTGCCAGCAGCGGCGGGCCAGGAAAAGAGACCCAGTACTTC. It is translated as CASSGGPGKETQYF.

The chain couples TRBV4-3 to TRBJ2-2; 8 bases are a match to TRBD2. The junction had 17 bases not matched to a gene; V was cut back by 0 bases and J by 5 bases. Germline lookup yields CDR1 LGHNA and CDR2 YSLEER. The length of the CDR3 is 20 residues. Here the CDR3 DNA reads TGCGCCAGCAGCCAAGACCTTACCGGGACTAGTGGTCGGGGGACCGGGGAGCTGTTTTTT. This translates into CASSQDLTGTSGRGTGELFF.

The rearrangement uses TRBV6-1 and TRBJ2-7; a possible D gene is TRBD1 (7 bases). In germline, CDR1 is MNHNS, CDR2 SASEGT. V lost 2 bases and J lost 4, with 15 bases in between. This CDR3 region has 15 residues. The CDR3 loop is CASSETLAGGYEQYF. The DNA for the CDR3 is TGTGCCAGCAGTGAAACTTTGGCAGGGGGGTACGAGCAGTACTTC.

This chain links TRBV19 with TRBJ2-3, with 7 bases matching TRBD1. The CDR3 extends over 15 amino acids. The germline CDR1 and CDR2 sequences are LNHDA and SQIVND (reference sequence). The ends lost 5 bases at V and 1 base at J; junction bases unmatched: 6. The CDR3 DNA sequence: TGTGCCAGTAGTGCCCGGACAGGACGCACAGATACGCAGTATTTT. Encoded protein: CASSARTGRTDTQYF.

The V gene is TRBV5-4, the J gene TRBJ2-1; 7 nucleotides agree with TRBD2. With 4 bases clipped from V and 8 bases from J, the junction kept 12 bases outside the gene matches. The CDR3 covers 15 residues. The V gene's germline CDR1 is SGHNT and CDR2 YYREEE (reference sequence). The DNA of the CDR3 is TGTGCCAGCAGCCCCCTGACTAGCCCCACGGATGAGCAGTTCTTC. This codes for CASSPLTSPTDEQFF. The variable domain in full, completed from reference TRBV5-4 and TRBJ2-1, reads ETGVTQSPTHLIKTRGQQVTLRCSSQSGHNTVSWYQQALGQGPQFIFQYYREEENGRGNFPPRFSGLQFPNYSSELNVNALELDDSALYLCASSPLTSPTDEQFFGPGTRLTVL.

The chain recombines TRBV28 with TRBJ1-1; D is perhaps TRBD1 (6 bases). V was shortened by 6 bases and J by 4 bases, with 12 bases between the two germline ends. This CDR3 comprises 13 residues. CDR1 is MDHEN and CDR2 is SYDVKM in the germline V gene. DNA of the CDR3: TGTGCCAGCAGCAGGGGATTCGCCACTGAAGCTTTCTTT. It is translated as CASSRGFATEAFF.

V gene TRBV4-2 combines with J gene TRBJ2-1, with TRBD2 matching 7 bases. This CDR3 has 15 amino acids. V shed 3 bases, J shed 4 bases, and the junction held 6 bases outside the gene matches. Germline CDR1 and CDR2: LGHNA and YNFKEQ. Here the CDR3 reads CASSQPGGTYNEQFF. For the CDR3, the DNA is TGTGCCAGCAGCCAGCCCGGGGGGACGTACAATGAGCAGTTCTTC.